These T cell receptor beta chains were read from a single sample in a study of blood T cells in healthy people across ages. MiXCR, run by TCRdb on the 5' RACE reads, gives a single entry per CDR3 protein. The sample holds roughly 1,700,000 distinct CDR3 sequences; approximately 28% are singletons and the top ten take 7.7%. The sample comprised blood. The source of these receptors is a woman aged 25 to 39 in good health. Each CDR3 is given with its conserved first and last residue. A D gene is named only where the DNA matches it firmly. A row's size may be missing; if present it is once, few, many or a size class.

cdr3_aa cdr3_nt j_call d_call v_call clone_size
CASSTRGGGFEETQYF TGTGCCAGCAGCACCCGAGGGGGAGGGTTTGAAGAGACCCAGTACTTC TRBJ2-5 NA TRBV6-1 once
CASSPGQGFREQYF TGTGCCAGCAGTCCAGGACAGGGTTTTCGCGAGCAGTACTTC TRBJ2-7 TRBD1 TRBV28 many
CSAPPWTSGGLRNQETQYF TGCAGTGCTCCGCCTTGGACTAGCGGGGGGCTGCGGAATCAAGAGACCCAGTACTTC TRBJ2-5 TRBD2 TRBV20-1 many
CASSATPGSRTEAFF TGTGCCAGCAGTGCGACTCCAGGGTCGAGGACTGAAGCTTTCTTT TRBJ1-1 NA TRBV6-6 NA
CASSTWAGGLSNEQFF TGTGCCAGCAGCACTTGGGCGGGGGGCCTGTCCAATGAGCAGTTCTTC TRBJ2-1 TRBD2 TRBV11-2 once
CASSFALQSYEQYF TGTGCCAGCAGCTTCGCACTCCAGTCCTACGAGCAGTACTTC TRBJ2-7 NA TRBV11-2 NA
CSATTEGYEQYF TGCAGTGCTACGACAGAAGGCTACGAGCAGTACTTC TRBJ2-7 NA TRBV20-1 many
CASSLELGAEQYF TGTGCCAGCAGCTTAGAGTTAGGGGCCGAGCAGTACTTC TRBJ2-7 NA TRBV7-2 many
CASSQGTGGKQETQYF TGCGCCAGCAGCCAGGGGACAGGGGGTAAACAAGAGACCCAGTACTTC TRBJ2-5 TRBD1 TRBV4-1 few
CATSDPGTSGYNEQFF TGTGCCACCAGTGACCCCGGGACTAGCGGCTACAATGAGCAGTTCTTC TRBJ2-1 TRBD2 TRBV24-1 few
CASSTWGNQPQHF TGTGCCAGCAGTACGTGGGGAAATCAGCCCCAGCATTTT TRBJ1-5 NA TRBV12-3/TRBV12-4 NA
CAWTQTRYNEQFF TGTGCCTGGACGCAGACTAGATACAATGAGCAGTTCTTC TRBJ2-1 NA TRBV30 few
CSVEYHNYEQYF TGCAGCGTTGAGTATCACAACTACGAGCAGTACTTC TRBJ2-7 NA TRBV29-1 NA
CASRSREEASNEQFF TGTGCCAGCAGGTCAAGAGAGGAGGCCTCCAATGAGCAGTTCTTC TRBJ2-1 NA TRBV5-5 NA
CASSSTAPNEKLFF TGTGCCAGCAGTTCCACGGCTCCGAATGAAAAACTGTTTTTT TRBJ1-4 NA TRBV6-6 NA
CASSLLRRVQTYEQYF TGTGCCAGCAGTTTATTGAGACGGGTCCAGACCTACGAGCAGTACTTC TRBJ2-7 NA TRBV27 few
CASSQEFVLGSGSAGEQFF TGCGCCAGCAGCCAAGAATTTGTGCTGGGTAGCGGGAGCGCCGGTGAGCAGTTCTTC TRBJ2-1 TRBD2 TRBV4-3 many
CASSLGLSGGAIDTQYF TGCGCCAGCAGCTTGGGCCTAAGCGGGGGGGCTATAGATACGCAGTATTTT TRBJ2-3 TRBD2 TRBV5-1 NA
CASSWERESTHEQYF TGTGCCAGCAGCTGGGAGCGGGAGAGTACCCACGAGCAGTACTTC TRBJ2-7 TRBD2 TRBV7-2 few
CSAPAFGRGTDTQYF TGCAGTGCCCCAGCCTTTGGGCGGGGCACAGATACGCAGTATTTT TRBJ2-3 NA TRBV20-1 NA
CASSLQQGLIRNEQFF TGTGCCAGCAGCTTACAACAGGGCCTAATTCGGAATGAGCAGTTCTTC TRBJ2-1 NA TRBV7-3 few
CSARDRPTEAFF TGCAGTGCTAGAGATCGTCCCACTGAAGCTTTCTTT TRBJ1-1 NA TRBV20-1 NA